A selection of T cell receptor beta chains follows, all from one sample in a study of immune reconstitution after stem cell transplant in scleroderma. TCRdb passed the RT-PCR reads through MiXCR, listing each CDR3 protein once. The profile shows around 2,600 distinct CDR3 sequences, 6.4% of them singletons. Sampling took place before or after autologous hematopoietic stem cell transplantation (not recorded which). The receptors were sampled from a female donor with systemic sclerosis. Both conserved end residues are part of each CDR3. Fields, in order: J gene, D gene, V gene, clone size, CDR3 protein, CDR3 DNA. A D gene is named only where the DNA matches it firmly. Size is stated for part of the rows, as once, few or many counts, or as a class when the clone is expanded.

j_gene: TRBJ2-7; d_gene: TRBD2; v_gene: TRBV27; abundance: few; CDR3aa: CVSGRGPYEQYF; CDR3nt: TGTGTCAGTGGGAGGGGCCCCTACGAGCAGTACTTC
j_gene: TRBJ2-1; d_gene: TRBD1; v_gene: TRBV6-1; abundance: few; CDR3aa: CASSIDRGNEQFF; CDR3nt: TGTGCCAGCAGCATAGACAGGGGGAATGAGCAGTTCTTC
j_gene: TRBJ2-3; d_gene: TRBD1; v_gene: TRBV6-6; abundance: few; CDR3aa: CASRKDRGPQYF; CDR3nt: TGTGCCAGCAGAAAGGACAGGGGCCCGCAGTATTTT
j_gene: TRBJ1-6; d_gene: .; v_gene: TRBV20-1; abundance: few; CDR3aa: CSASSRGRSSYNSPLHF; CDR3nt: TGCAGTGCTAGTTCTCGGGGACGGAGCTCCTATAATTCACCCCTCCACTTT
j_gene: TRBJ1-4; d_gene: .; v_gene: TRBV2; abundance: .; CDR3aa: CASSEVEFLGEKLFF; CDR3nt: TGTGCCAGCAGTGAGGTGGAATTCCTCGGGGAAAAACTGTTTTTT
j_gene: TRBJ1-5; d_gene: .; v_gene: TRBV28; abundance: few; CDR3aa: CASSFTRGNQPQHF; CDR3nt: TGTGCCAGCAGTTTTACACGGGGAAACCAGCCCCAGCATTTT
j_gene: TRBJ2-1; d_gene: .; v_gene: TRBV7-6; abundance: few; CDR3aa: CASSERTDYNEQFF; CDR3nt: TGTGCCAGCAGCGAACGGACGGACTACAATGAGCAGTTCTTC
j_gene: TRBJ1-4; d_gene: .; v_gene: TRBV5-5; abundance: few; CDR3aa: CASSPEQDRGKLFF; CDR3nt: TGTGCCAGCAGCCCGGAGCAGGATCGGGGAAAACTGTTTTTT
j_gene: TRBJ2-5; d_gene: .; v_gene: TRBV29-1; abundance: few; CDR3aa: CSVEEWGKGQGETQYF; CDR3nt: TGCAGCGTTGAAGAGTGGGGAAAGGGACAAGGAGAGACCCAGTACTTC
j_gene: TRBJ2-2; d_gene: TRBD1; v_gene: TRBV11-2; abundance: medium-sized; CDR3aa: CASSTTTLGTGNTGELFF; CDR3nt: TGTGCCAGCAGCACTACGACCCTCGGGACAGGGAACACCGGGGAGCTGTTTTTT
j_gene: TRBJ2-5; d_gene: .; v_gene: TRBV10-3; abundance: few; CDR3aa: CAIGQLETQYF; CDR3nt: TGTGCCATCGGACAACTAGAGACCCAGTACTTC
j_gene: TRBJ2-3; d_gene: TRBD1; v_gene: TRBV5-1; abundance: few; CDR3aa: CASSLLGDSRGPPRNTQYF; CDR3nt: TGCGCCAGCAGCTTGCTCGGGGACAGTAGAGGCCCCCCTCGAAATACGCAGTATTTT
j_gene: TRBJ2-7; d_gene: TRBD2; v_gene: TRBV5-5; abundance: .; CDR3aa: CASSPLAGETYEQYF; CDR3nt: TGTGCCAGCAGCCCCCTAGCGGGGGAAACCTACGAGCAGTACTTC
j_gene: TRBJ2-5; d_gene: .; v_gene: TRBV11-2; abundance: few; CDR3aa: CASSSSSQETQYF; CDR3nt: TGTGCCAGCAGCTCCTCCAGCCAAGAGACCCAGTACTTC
j_gene: TRBJ1-1; d_gene: .; v_gene: TRBV23-1; abundance: medium-sized; CDR3aa: CASSQSEVQGGLNTEAFF; CDR3nt: TGCGCCAGCAGTCAATCGGAGGTACAGGGCGGTTTGAACACTGAAGCTTTCTTT
j_gene: TRBJ2-5; d_gene: .; v_gene: TRBV28; abundance: .; CDR3aa: CASSTDSLFTSPMETQYF; CDR3nt: TGTGCCAGCAGTACAGACAGTTTGTTCACGAGCCCCATGGAGACCCAGTACTTC
j_gene: TRBJ2-7; d_gene: .; v_gene: TRBV5-6; abundance: .; CDR3aa: CASSLSSYEQYF; CDR3nt: TGTGCCAGCAGCTTATCTTCCTACGAGCAGTACTTC
j_gene: TRBJ2-1; d_gene: .; v_gene: TRBV13; abundance: medium-sized; CDR3aa: CASSSNYNEQFF; CDR3nt: TGTGCCAGCAGCTCGAATTACAATGAGCAGTTCTTC
j_gene: TRBJ2-3; d_gene: TRBD2; v_gene: TRBV29-1; abundance: medium-sized; CDR3aa: CSVEGKVGLATQYF; CDR3nt: TGCAGCGTTGAAGGAAAGGTAGGACTAGCCACGCAGTATTTT
j_gene: TRBJ1-1; d_gene: .; v_gene: TRBV6-5; abundance: few; CDR3aa: CAGSYSQGGSEAFF; CDR3nt: TGTGCCGGCAGTTACTCTCAAGGGGGGTCCGAAGCTTTCTTT
j_gene: TRBJ1-2; d_gene: .; v_gene: TRBV29-1; abundance: few; CDR3aa: CSVGHSPSYGYTF; CDR3nt: TGCAGCGTAGGGCACAGCCCATCCTATGGCTACACCTTC
j_gene: TRBJ2-7; d_gene: TRBD1; v_gene: TRBV7-3; abundance: medium-sized; CDR3aa: CASSKQGAHEQYF; CDR3nt: TGTGCCAGCAGCAAACAGGGGGCCCACGAGCAGTACTTC
j_gene: TRBJ2-7; d_gene: .; v_gene: TRBV12-3/TRBV12-4; abundance: large; CDR3aa: CASSFGRSEQYF; CDR3nt: TGTGCCAGCAGTTTCGGTAGGAGCGAGCAGTACTTC
j_gene: TRBJ2-7; d_gene: TRBD1; v_gene: TRBV28; abundance: medium-sized; CDR3aa: CASSAPAGTVYEQYF; CDR3nt: TGTGCCAGCAGTGCTCCCGCCGGGACAGTCTACGAGCAGTACTTC
j_gene: TRBJ2-2; d_gene: .; v_gene: TRBV27; abundance: large; CDR3aa: CASSFLALTGELFF; CDR3nt: TGTGCCAGCAGTTTTCTGGCTCTCACCGGGGAGCTGTTTTTT
j_gene: TRBJ2-4; d_gene: TRBD1; v_gene: TRBV6-2/TRBV6-3; abundance: large; CDR3aa: CASKSAGDRAKNIQYF; CDR3nt: TGTGCCAGCAAGTCCGCAGGGGACAGGGCCAAAAACATTCAGTACTTC
j_gene: TRBJ2-6; d_gene: .; v_gene: TRBV6-2/TRBV6-3; abundance: medium-sized; CDR3aa: CASSPRQATGANVLTF; CDR3nt: TGTGCCAGCAGTCCCCGACAGGCGACTGGGGCCAACGTCCTGACTTTC
j_gene: TRBJ1-5; d_gene: TRBD1; v_gene: TRBV6-5; abundance: medium-sized; CDR3aa: CASRDTGGMDQPQHF; CDR3nt: TGTGCCAGCAGGGACACAGGGGGTATGGATCAGCCCCAGCATTTT
j_gene: TRBJ2-3; d_gene: .; v_gene: TRBV19; abundance: .; CDR3aa: CASMVAAGTDTQYF; CDR3nt: TGTGCCAGTATGGTGGCTGCGGGGACAGATACGCAGTATTTT
j_gene: TRBJ2-5; d_gene: .; v_gene: TRBV6-2/TRBV6-3; abundance: medium-sized; CDR3aa: CASSYGPGIGAPPETQYF; CDR3nt: TGTGCCAGCAGTTACGGTCCCGGGATCGGGGCGCCGCCGGAGACCCAGTACTTC
j_gene: TRBJ2-3; d_gene: TRBD2; v_gene: TRBV12-3/TRBV12-4; abundance: .; CDR3aa: CASSLEGRADTQYF; CDR3nt: TGTGCCAGCAGTTTAGAAGGGAGGGCAGATACGCAGTATTTT
j_gene: TRBJ2-7; d_gene: .; v_gene: TRBV5-1; abundance: .; CDR3aa: CASSPGTDLSLGQYF; CDR3nt: TGCGCCAGCAGCCCCGGGACGGATCTTAGTCTTGGGCAGTACTTC